Listed below are T cell receptor beta chains from one sample, sequenced in a study of Graves' ophthalmopathy and Graves' hyperthyroidism. In TCRdb, the multiplex PCR reads were re-called with MiXCR into one record per CDR3 protein. The repertoire holds around 600,000 distinct CDR3 sequences, with over 40% as singletons. Sequenced sample: peripheral blood. The source is an adult man with Graves' ophthalmopathy. Each CDR3 is given with its conserved first and last residue. The D gene is left open where the match is weak. Clone size is given for some rows only: seen once, a few or many times, or a class if the clone is expanded.

clone size: many
V gene: TRBV19
D gene: .
J gene: TRBJ2-7
CDR3 protein: CASSTGDPNYEQYF
CDR3 DNA: TGTGCCAGTAGCACCGGGGACCCGAACTACGAGCAGTACTTC

clone size: many
V gene: TRBV5-1
D gene: TRBD2
J gene: TRBJ2-2
CDR3 protein: CASSPPGLADTGELFF
CDR3 DNA: TGCGCCAGCAGCCCCCCGGGACTAGCGGACACCGGGGAGCTGTTTTTT

clone size: .
V gene: TRBV7-8
D gene: TRBD1
J gene: TRBJ2-5
CDR3 protein: CASSLSTGLRETQYF
CDR3 DNA: TGTGCCAGCAGCTTATCGACAGGGCTCCGGGAGACCCAGTACTTC

clone size: once
V gene: TRBV7-8
D gene: .
J gene: TRBJ1-1
CDR3 protein: CASSPLQGMDTEAFF
CDR3 DNA: TGTGCCAGCAGCCCTCTACAGGGTATGGACACTGAAGCTTTCTTT

clone size: .
V gene: TRBV11-2
D gene: TRBD1
J gene: TRBJ2-7
CDR3 protein: CASSLLQGARYEQYF
CDR3 DNA: TGTGCCAGCAGCTTATTGCAGGGGGCTAGGTACGAGCAGTACTTC

clone size: .
V gene: TRBV2
D gene: TRBD1
J gene: TRBJ1-1
CDR3 protein: CASGGTGADTEAFF
CDR3 DNA: TGTGCCAGCGGGGGGACAGGGGCGGACACTGAAGCTTTCTTT

clone size: .
V gene: TRBV5-5
D gene: .
J gene: TRBJ1-4
CDR3 protein: CASSLGGQASTNEKLFF
CDR3 DNA: TGTGCCAGCAGCTTGGGGGGGCAAGCCTCAACTAATGAAAAACTGTTTTTT

clone size: .
V gene: TRBV5-1
D gene: .
J gene: TRBJ1-1
CDR3 protein: CASSGLQARNTEAFF
CDR3 DNA: TGCGCCAGCAGCGGACTACAGGCGAGGAACACTGAAGCTTTCTTT

clone size: .
V gene: TRBV29-1
D gene: .
J gene: TRBJ2-7
CDR3 protein: CSVEEAQYF
CDR3 DNA: TGCAGCGTTGAAGAGGCGCAGTACTTC

clone size: .
V gene: TRBV7-9
D gene: .
J gene: TRBJ2-7
CDR3 protein: CASVASDRAYEQYF
CDR3 DNA: TGTGCCAGCGTTGCTTCGGACAGAGCCTACGAGCAGTACTTC

clone size: few
V gene: TRBV20-1
D gene: .
J gene: TRBJ1-1
CDR3 protein: CSARDPGQLNTEAFF
CDR3 DNA: TGCAGTGCTAGAGATCCAGGGCAGTTGAACACTGAAGCTTTCTTT

clone size: many
V gene: TRBV20-1
D gene: .
J gene: TRBJ2-7
CDR3 protein: CSARDSQGAYEQYF
CDR3 DNA: TGCAGTGCTAGAGACAGCCAAGGGGCGTACGAGCAGTACTTC

clone size: .
V gene: TRBV2
D gene: TRBD2
J gene: TRBJ2-2
CDR3 protein: CASSSTGLASGELFF
CDR3 DNA: TGTGCCAGCAGTTCGACGGGACTAGCGTCCGGGGAGCTGTTTTTT

clone size: many
V gene: TRBV19
D gene: TRBD1
J gene: TRBJ1-5
CDR3 protein: CASRTGVVQHF
CDR3 DNA: TGTGCCAGTAGGACAGGGGTGGTCCAGCATTTT

clone size: many
V gene: TRBV7-2
D gene: TRBD1
J gene: TRBJ1-4
CDR3 protein: CASSSGRGAEEKLFF
CDR3 DNA: TGTGCCAGCAGTTCGGGCAGGGGGGCTGAGGAAAAACTGTTTTTT

clone size: .
V gene: TRBV10-3
D gene: .
J gene: TRBJ1-6
CDR3 protein: CAISGSLDTGDSPLHF
CDR3 DNA: TGTGCCATCAGCGGCAGCTTGGATACAGGAGATTCACCCCTCCACTTT

clone size: .
V gene: TRBV25-1
D gene: .
J gene: TRBJ1-4
CDR3 protein: CASSVTGQANEKLFF
CDR3 DNA: TGTGCCAGCAGTGTAACGGGCCAGGCTAATGAAAAACTGTTTTTT

clone size: .
V gene: TRBV6-5
D gene: .
J gene: TRBJ1-1
CDR3 protein: CAISYSGWNTEAFF
CDR3 DNA: TGTGCCATCAGTTACTCCGGGTGGAACACTGAAGCTTTCTTT

clone size: .
V gene: TRBV25-1
D gene: TRBD2
J gene: TRBJ2-3
CDR3 protein: CASSDGGGDTDTQYF
CDR3 DNA: TGTGCCAGCAGTGACGGTGGGGGGGACACAGATACGCAGTATTTT

clone size: .
V gene: TRBV7-3
D gene: TRBD1
J gene: TRBJ2-7
CDR3 protein: CASSLVDRDYGEQYF
CDR3 DNA: TGTGCCAGCAGCTTAGTGGACAGGGATTACGGCGAGCAGTACTTC

clone size: .
V gene: TRBV7-9
D gene: TRBD1
J gene: TRBJ1-2
CDR3 protein: CASSHKGGGGYTF
CDR3 DNA: TGTGCCAGCAGCCACAAAGGGGGCGGTGGCTACACCTTC

clone size: many
V gene: TRBV16
D gene: .
J gene: TRBJ1-3
CDR3 protein: CASSPQTGYSGNTIYF
CDR3 DNA: TGTGCCAGCAGCCCTCAGACAGGCTACTCTGGAAACACCATATATTTT

clone size: .
V gene: TRBV14
D gene: .
J gene: TRBJ1-5
CDR3 protein: CASSSGENQPQHF
CDR3 DNA: TGTGCCAGCAGTTCCGGGGAGAACCAGCCCCAGCATTTT

clone size: .
V gene: TRBV20-1
D gene: .
J gene: TRBJ1-6
CDR3 protein: CSARDYGQDSPLHF
CDR3 DNA: TGCAGTGCTAGAGATTACGGACAAGACTCACCCCTCCACTTT

clone size: many
V gene: TRBV9
D gene: .
J gene: TRBJ1-4
CDR3 protein: CASSAGTGREKLFF
CDR3 DNA: TGTGCCAGCAGCGCCGGGACCGGGAGGGAAAAACTGTTTTTT

clone size: few
V gene: TRBV6-1
D gene: TRBD1
J gene: TRBJ2-7
CDR3 protein: CASRGGQGSYEQYF
CDR3 DNA: TGTGCCAGCAGGGGGGGACAGGGATCCTACGAGCAGTACTTC

clone size: many
V gene: TRBV19
D gene: .
J gene: TRBJ1-4
CDR3 protein: CASSIETQDEKLFF
CDR3 DNA: TGTGCCAGTAGTATCGAAACCCAAGATGAAAAACTGTTTTTT